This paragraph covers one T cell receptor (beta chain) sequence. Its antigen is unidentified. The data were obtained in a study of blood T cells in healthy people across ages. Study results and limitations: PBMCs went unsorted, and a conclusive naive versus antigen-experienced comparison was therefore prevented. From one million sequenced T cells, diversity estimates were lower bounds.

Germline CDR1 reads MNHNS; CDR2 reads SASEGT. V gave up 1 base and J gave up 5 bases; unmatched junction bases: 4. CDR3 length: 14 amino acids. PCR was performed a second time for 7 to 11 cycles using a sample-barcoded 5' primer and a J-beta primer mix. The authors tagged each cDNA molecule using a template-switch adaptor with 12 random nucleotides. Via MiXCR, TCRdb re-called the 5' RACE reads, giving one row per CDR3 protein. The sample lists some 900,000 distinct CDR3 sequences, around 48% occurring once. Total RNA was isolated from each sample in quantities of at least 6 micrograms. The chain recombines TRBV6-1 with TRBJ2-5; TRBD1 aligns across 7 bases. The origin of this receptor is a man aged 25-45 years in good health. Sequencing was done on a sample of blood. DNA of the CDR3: TGTGCCAGCAGTGAAGGGGACAGTCGGGAGACCCAGTACTTC. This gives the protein CASSEGDSRETQYF.